This T cell receptor (beta chain) came from a study of T-cell reconstitution after alpha-beta-depleted transplantation in children. Unique molecular identifiers were used in preparing the TCRbeta library. MiXCR was run by TCRdb on the PCR reads, yielding one entry per CDR3 protein. The table has roughly 570,000 distinct CDR3 sequences, approximately 30% seen once. Germline CDR1 and CDR2: LGHNA and YNFKEQ. There are 18 residues in the CDR3. J gave up 1 base and V 1 base, and 2 bases lay outside the gene matches. Points on this clonotype: Its antigen is still unknown.

Study-wide points: Newly produced T cells mostly accounted for T-cell counts and diversity one year post-transplant. Two months or so post-transplant, alpha-beta T cells reportedly derived from several hundred expanded graft clones. Where some patients showed high TCRbeta diversity at day 60, it came from recipient T cells and thymic progenitors that had survived.

This receptor was obtained from a boy in the first two years of life with Wiskott-Aldrich syndrome, due to receive a stem cell transplant. V is TRBV4-2 and J is TRBJ2-2; TRBD2 matches at 14 bases. Sequenced material: PBMCs, taken before TCRalphabeta/CD19-depleted stem cell transplant. For the CDR3, the DNA is TGTGCCAGCAGCCAAGCCGGACTAGCGGGAGGGAACACCGGGGAGCTGTTTTTT. Amino acids: CASSQAGLAGGNTGELFF.